The 15 T cell receptor beta chains below were found in one sample sequenced in a study of PD-1 blockade in classical Hodgkin lymphoma. The time point denotes: newly diagnosed, previously untreated cHL patient sample. CD4+ T cells were purified from thawed PBMCs by magnetic negative selection. Data came from immunoSEQ multiplex PCR; TCRdb stores just in-frame clones and leaves some out. The repertoire holds 15,000 to 17,000 clones, with 86% as singletons. The specimen sequenced was CD4+ T cells from blood. The receptors shown here come from a human donor with classical Hodgkin lymphoma.

The chain joins TRBV7-2 to TRBJ2-6; 9 positions agree with TRBD2. Germline V gene lookup returns CDR1 SGHTA and CDR2 FQGNSA. This CDR3 contains 21 residues. Trimming cost V 0 bases and J 0 bases; bases outside gene matches: 12. CDR3 sequence reads: CASSLARRGGLATSGANVLTF. The CDR3 DNA is TGTGCCAGCAGCTTAGCCCGCCGGGGAGGACTAGCGACCTCTGGGGCCAACGTCCTGACTTTC.

This clone showed up just once. The V and J genes are TRBV7-6 and TRBJ1-2; D not resolved. Germline CDR1 SGHVS, CDR2 FNYEAQ. The V end was cut by 1 base, the J end by 7 bases, with 10 bases between. The CDR3 runs to 13 residues. The chain's CDR3 is CASSLGGHGGYTF. In DNA form, the CDR3 reads TGTGCCAGCAGCTTAGGTGGGCACGGTGGCTACACCTTC.

The chain combines TRBV9 with TRBJ1-2, with D possibly being TRBD1 (5 bases). Germline CDR1 reads SGDLS; CDR2 reads YYNGEE. This CDR3 spans 14 amino acids. Trimming cost V 4 bases and J 4 bases, with 14 bases left between them. The CDR3 region has the DNA TGTGCCAGCAGCCTCATTGGGACGGCCTATGGCTACACCTTC. This encodes CASSLIGTAYGYTF.

This clone was detected only a few times. This chain joins TRBV28 and TRBJ1-2; D is unresolved. V was shortened by 6 bases and J by 5 bases, with 7 bases between the two germline ends. The CDR3 has 11 amino acids. Germline assignment: CDR1 MDHEN and CDR2 SYDVKM. CDR3: CASRREYGYTF. CDR3 nucleotide sequence: TGTGCCAGCAGACGGGAGTATGGCTACACCTTC.

This clone has a handful of counts. This chain uses TRBV7-3 with TRBJ2-1; 9 nucleotides align to TRBD1. Germline V gene sequence: CDR1 SGHTA, CDR2 FQGTGA. The CDR3 sequence is 15 residues long. J lost 5 bases, V lost 8 bases, and 10 bases had no gene match. Here the CDR3 DNA reads TGTGCCAGCGCATTACAGGGGGCCACACACAATGAGCAGTTCTTC. Its translation is CASALQGATHNEQFF.

This clone was recorded once. The chain couples TRBV19 to TRBJ2-7, with 13 bases identical to TRBD2. The CDR3 runs 15 residues. Germline-derived CDR1 and CDR2 are LNHDA and SQIVND (reference sequence). Trimming cost V 3 bases and J 2 bases; bases outside gene matches: 1. The CDR3 nucleotides are TGTGCCAGTAGTATCGGACTAGCGGGAGCCTACGAGCAGTACTTC. Amino acids: CASSIGLAGAYEQYF.

The chain recombines TRBV27 with TRBJ1-5; weak D call: TRBD1 (5 bases). The CDR3 totals 13 residues. V lost 2 bases and J 10 bases, leaving 12 bases between the germline ends. Looked up from germline, CDR1 is MNHEY and CDR2 is SMNVEV (reference sequence). The CDR3 here is CASSLGGTTPQHF. The DNA for the CDR3 is TGTGCCAGCAGTTTAGGGGGGACGACCCCCCAGCATTTT.

The V call is TRBV5-8, the J call TRBJ1-4; the match to TRBD1 covers 7 bases. The CDR3 sequence is 13 residues long. The V gene's germline CDR1 is SGHTS and CDR2 YDEGEE. V lost 4 bases to trimming and J lost 6 bases; unmatched junction nucleotides: 3. The CDR3 DNA sequence: TGTGCCAGCAGCGTAGGGACAGATGAAAAACTGTTTTTT. Residues: CASSVGTDEKLFF.

The chain employs TRBV29-1 and TRBJ1-1, with D unclear. Germline CDR1 SQVTM, CDR2 ANQGSEA. The germline V and J ends were trimmed by 6 bases and 2 bases, with 13 bases remaining between them. The CDR3 consists of 13 residues. CDR3 protein: CSVVGQPNTEAFF. The CDR3 DNA is TGCAGCGTCGTAGGCCAGCCAAACACTGAAGCTTTCTTT. Looking up the rest from reference TRBV29-1 and TRBJ1-1 gives the full variable domain: SAVISQKPSRDICQRGTSLTIQCQVDSQVTMMFWYRQQPGQSLTLIATANQGSEATYESGFVIDKFPISRPNLTFSTLTVSNMSPEDSSIYLCSVVGQPNTEAFFGQGTRLTVV.

This rearrangement joins TRBV19 to TRBJ2-1; D is possibly TRBD1 (6 bases). The CDR3 length is 12 residues. Between the trimmed V and J ends, which lost 5 bases and 7 bases, there was a span of 9 bases. Per germline, CDR1 LNHDA and CDR2 SQIVND (reference sequence). CDR3 region: CASSFQGNEQFF. CDR3 nucleotides: TGTGCCAGTAGTTTCCAGGGGAATGAGCAGTTCTTC.

This chain joins TRBV5-1 and TRBJ1-2, with 7 bases identical to TRBD1. The CDR3 consists of 14 residues. The junction had 6 bases not matched to a gene; V was cut back by 0 bases and J by 7 bases. Germline loops: CDR1 SGHRS, CDR2 YFSETQ. CDR3 amino acids: CASSLGGQLVGYTF. As DNA, the CDR3 is TGCGCCAGCAGCTTGGGGGGACAGCTAGTTGGCTACACCTTC.

The chain carries TRBV18 and TRBJ2-7; 9 nucleotides align to TRBD1. Germline loops: CDR1 KGHSH, CDR2 LQKENI. V lost 5 bases, J lost 4 bases, and 6 bases stayed unmatched. This CDR3 is 14 amino acids long. The CDR3 loop is CASSRQGVQYEQYF. Here the CDR3 DNA reads TGTGCCAGCTCAAGACAGGGGGTCCAATACGAGCAGTACTTC. Complete variable domain (other parts from reference TRBV18 and TRBJ2-7): NAGVMQNPRHLVRRRGQEARLRCSPMKGHSHVYWYRQLPEEGLKFMVYLQKENIIDESGMPKERFSAEFPKEGPSILRIQQVVRGDSAAYFCASSRQGVQYEQYFGPGTRLTVT.

This clone has a single count. The CDR3 region is CASSQDGGNQPQHF. The DNA for the CDR3 is TGCGCCAGCAGCCAAGACGGGGGAAATCAGCCCCAGCATTTT. The rearrangement links TRBV4-3 to TRBJ1-5, with a tentative D call TRBD1 (5 bases). The V end lost 0 bases, the J end lost 4 bases, and 7 bases lay between the germline ends. Germline lookup yields CDR1 LGHNA and CDR2 YSLEER. This CDR3 is 14 amino acids long.

Only one count was recorded for this clone. The chain links TRBV15 to TRBJ1-1, with 8 bases fitting TRBD1. Looked up from germline, CDR1 is LNHNV and CDR2 is YYDKDF (reference sequence). V shed 6 bases, J shed 7 bases, and the junction held 7 bases outside the gene matches. This CDR3 contains 13 residues. The CDR3 protein is CATRKGQASEAFF. DNA for the CDR3: TGTGCCACCAGGAAGGGACAGGCTAGTGAAGCTTTCTTT.

Comment on this clone: Germline and junction disagree at one end, which may indicate a read error. Other DNA sequences in this specimen translate into the identical CDR3. J is TRBJ1-5 and V is TRBV7-2; perhaps TRBD1 as D (5 bases). This CDR3 has 16 residues. CDR1 and CDR2 from the germline V gene are SGHTA and FQGNSA. The chain's CDR3 is CASSLDLMGGNQPQHF. The CDR3 nucleotides are TGCGCCAGCAGCTTAGATCTTATGGGGGGCAATCAGCCCCAGCATTTT. Looking up the rest from reference TRBV7-2 and TRBJ1-5 gives the full variable domain: GAGVSQSPSNKVTEKGKDVELRCDPISGHTALYWYRQSLGQGLEFLIYFQGNSAPDKSGLPSDRFSAERTGGSVSTLTIQRTQQEDSAVYLCASSLDLMGGNQPQHFGDGTRLSIL.